The clone carrying this T cell receptor (beta chain) was counted ten times or more. Its antigen is not known. Trimming took off 6 bases at V and 0 bases at J, with 5 bases between the two ends. The germline gives CDR1 DFQATT, CDR2 SNEGSKA (reference sequence). This CDR3 has 11 amino acids. This sample is drawn from a study of CD8 T cells in ankylosing spondylitis. TCRdb redid the calling of the 5' RACE reads with MiXCR, one entry per CDR3 protein. The table has roughly 91,000 distinct CDR3 sequences, over 6.5% seen once; the top ten hold 9.9%. General study results and limits: Peripheral blood samples showed relatively rare disease-linked clones, and these clones were CD8+. It appeared that ankylosing spondylitis blood was characterized by a TCR beta motif of seven or eight highly homologous variants.

V and J are TRBV20-1 and TRBJ1-2; no firm D call. The TCR originated in a male donor with ankylosing spondylitis or in good health (not recorded which). The sequenced sample was blood, either unsorted or a sorted T cell fraction (not recorded which). DNA of the CDR3: TGCAGTGCCAGGCCTAACTATGGCTACACCTTC. Protein sequence: CSARPNYGYTF.